One sample yielded the 19 T cell receptor beta chains listed below, sequenced in a study of PD-L1 blockade in urothelial cancer. Profiled with immunoSEQ multiplex PCR; TCRdb holds only in-frame clones, not every one. The table records around 42,000 clones, about 80% of them present only once. The starting material was PBMCs, obtained around atezolizumab (anti-PD-L1) treatment. The receptor set was obtained from a man in his 70s with urothelial cancer.

The chain joins TRBV11-2 to TRBJ1-2; TRBD1 agrees at 10 bases. Germline CDR1 and CDR2: SGHAT and FQNNGV. V was clipped by 5 bases and J by 2 bases; unmatched bases: 11. This CDR3 contains 17 residues. CDR3 residues: CASSPTPRDRGNYGYTF. CDR3 nucleotides: TGTGCCAGCAGCCCCACACCCCGGGACAGGGGCAACTATGGCTACACCTTC.

CDR3 in amino acids: CASSPIKREGPYEQYF. CDR3 nucleotide sequence: TGTGCCAGCAGCCCGATTAAGCGGGAGGGCCCCTACGAGCAGTACTTC. This chain links TRBV11-2 with TRBJ2-7; TRBD2 agrees at 10 bases. The germline V gene encodes CDR1 SGHAT and CDR2 FQNNGV. This CDR3 spans 16 amino acids. The junction had 9 bases not matched to a gene; V was cut back by 5 bases and J by 2 bases.

CDR3 in amino acids: CASSSKEGAREKLFF. In DNA form, the CDR3 reads TGTGCCAGCAGCTCGAAGGAGGGGGCACGTGAAAAACTGTTTTTT. The chain uses TRBV7-9 and TRBJ1-4; 7 bases line up with TRBD1. Germline V CDR1 and CDR2: SEHNR, FQNEAQ (reference sequence). Trimming took 4 bases from V and 7 from J; bases not matched to a gene: 9. The CDR3 contains 15 residues.

The J gene is TRBJ1-1, the V gene TRBV19; D gene unclear. CDR1 is LNHDA and CDR2 is SQIVND in the germline V gene (reference sequence). This CDR3 comprises 10 residues. Trimming stripped 9 bases from V and 8 bases from J, with 10 bases between. This CDR3 is CASYSGEAFF. CDR3 DNA: TGTGCCAGCTATTCCGGGGAAGCTTTCTTT.

The chain combines TRBV28 with TRBJ2-2; no definite D call. Germline V CDR1 and CDR2: MDHEN, SYDVKM. V shed 8 bases and J shed 6 bases, with 25 bases lying between them. CDR3 length: 17 residues. For the CDR3, the DNA is TGTGCCAGCCTGCCTTGGGTAGACGGCAGGTGGGCCGGGGAGCTGTTTTTT. Translation: CASLPWVDGRWAGELFF.

The DNA of the CDR3 is TGTGCCAGCAGCCTCTCTTGGCTGATAAACACTGAAGCTTTCTTT. Protein product: CASSLSWLINTEAFF. The genes are TRBV7-2 and TRBJ1-1; the D is unclear. The CDR3 is 15 residues long. Germline V gene data show CDR1 as SGHTA and CDR2 as FQGNSA. Trimming took off 5 bases at V and 2 bases at J, with 15 bases between the two ends. The full variable domain, rest sourced from reference TRBV7-2 and TRBJ1-1, is GAGVSQSPSNKVTEKGKDVELRCDPISGHTALYWYRQSLGQGLEFLIYFQGNSAPDKSGLPSDRFSAERTGGSVSTLTIQRTQQEDSAVYLCASSLSWLINTEAFFGQGTRLTVV.

V usage is TRBV28 and J usage is TRBJ1-5; D remains unclear. Trimming took off 3 bases at V and 2 bases at J, with 8 bases between the two ends. CDR1 is MDHEN and CDR2 is SYDVKM in the germline V gene. The CDR3 is 14 residues long. The CDR3 region has the DNA TGTGCCAGCAGTTTTACTGCGGGCAATCAGCCCCAGCATTTT. This codes for CASSFTAGNQPQHF.

The chain employs TRBV9 and TRBJ2-4, with 9 positions matching TRBD2. The germline gives CDR1 SGDLS, CDR2 YYNGEE. There are 13 residues in the CDR3. V lost 5 bases, J lost 8 bases, and 5 bases stayed unmatched. CDR3 residues: CASSRGRADIQYF. CDR3 nucleotides: TGTGCCAGCAGTCGCGGGAGGGCCGACATTCAGTACTTC.

This sequence joins TRBV5-4 and TRBJ2-5; D ambiguous. Germline CDR1 is SGHNT and CDR2 is YYREEE (reference sequence). The CDR3 totals 13 residues. V was trimmed by 1 base and J by 7 bases, leaving 11 bases between them. The CDR3 DNA sequence: TGTGCCAGCAGCTTGACTCCTCCCGGGACCCAGTACTTC. Its protein is CASSLTPPGTQYF.

Worth noting for this clone: One end of the junction fails to match germline, which may point to a read error. This chain uses TRBV11-1 with TRBJ2-3; a possible D gene is TRBD1 (6 bases). In germline, CDR1 is SGHAT, CDR2 FQDESV (reference sequence). The CDR3 extends over 15 amino acids. The CDR3 DNA reads TGTGCCAGCAGATTGGGACAAAGGGTCACATATACGCAGTATTTT. It translates to CASRLGQRVTYTQYF.

The chain recombines TRBV4-1 with TRBJ1-2; tentative D call: TRBD1 (6 bases). V dropped 5 bases and J dropped 7 bases, with 14 bases sitting between them. The CDR3 extends over 13 amino acids. The germline V gene has CDR1 MGHRA and CDR2 YSYEKL. The CDR3 is CASSVEGGRGYTF. DNA of the CDR3: TGCGCCAGCAGCGTGGAGGGGGGGCGTGGCTACACCTTC.

The chain couples TRBV4-3 to TRBJ1-2; no reliable D call. CDR3 length: 14 residues. CDR1 LGHNA and CDR2 YSLEER come from the germline V gene. V lost 0 bases to trimming and J lost 4 bases, with 9 bases between them. CDR3 sequence: CASSQDWWAYGYTF. CDR3 nucleotide sequence: TGCGCCAGCAGCCAAGATTGGTGGGCCTATGGCTACACCTTC.

This clone was counted between two and nine times. This chain connects TRBV18 to TRBJ1-1; D remains unclear. V lost 5 bases and J lost 1, with 11 bases in between. The CDR3 runs to 14 residues. Germline CDR1 KGHSH, CDR2 LQKENI. CDR3 residues: CASSIAGSNTEAFF. The CDR3 DNA reads as TGTGCCAGCTCAATTGCGGGTTCGAACACTGAAGCTTTCTTT.

By share, this clone counts as medium-sized. The rearrangement joins TRBV6-5 to TRBJ2-3; 9 nucleotides line up with TRBD2. Germline V CDR1 and CDR2: MNHEY, SVGAGI. CDR3 length equals 13 residues. V dropped 7 bases and J dropped 6; count of bases not matched to a gene: 5. The CDR3 nucleotides are TGTGCCAGCACAGGCGGGAGGGTCGATACGCAGTATTTT. Protein product: CASTGGRVDTQYF.

V is TRBV4-3 and J is TRBJ2-3; 14 bases map to TRBD2. The CDR3 consists of 19 residues. Unmatched junction bases numbered 10, after V lost 0 bases and J lost 5 bases. Looked up from germline, CDR1 is LGHNA and CDR2 is YSLEER. The CDR3 DNA follows: TGCGCCAGCAGCCAAGATAGAGTAGGGACTAGCGGGAGTGTAGATACGCAGTATTTT. The encoded protein is CASSQDRVGTSGSVDTQYF.

The genes are TRBV5-1 and TRBJ2-2, with 9 bases identical to TRBD2. CDR1 and CDR2 (germline): SGHRS, YFSETQ. The CDR3 is 20 residues long. Losses at the gene ends were 5 bases for V and 0 bases for J; bases not matched to a gene: 17. The CDR3 reads CASRGSILAGDPSNTGELFF. The CDR3 nucleotides read TGCGCCAGCAGGGGGTCCATACTAGCGGGTGATCCCTCGAACACCGGGGAGCTGTTTTTT. Complete variable domain (other parts from reference TRBV5-1 and TRBJ2-2): KAGVTQTPRYLIKTRGQQVTLSCSPISGHRSVSWYQQTPGQGLQFLFEYFSETQRNKGNFPGRFSGRQFSNSRSEMNVSTLELGDSALYLCASRGSILAGDPSNTGELFFGEGSRLTVL.

The CDR3 nucleotides read TGTGCCAGCAGTCACGTGGGCGGGGCCAAAAACATTCAGTACTTC. The encoded protein is CASSHVGGAKNIQYF. J is TRBJ2-4 and V is TRBV7-9; perhaps TRBD2 as D (5 bases). CDR1 is SEHNR, CDR2 FQNEAQ, per germline (reference sequence). This CDR3 contains 15 residues. Trimming removed 6 bases from V and 1 base from J, with 13 bases in between.

The chain recombines TRBV5-6 with TRBJ2-7; TRBD2 agrees at 10 bases. Looked up from germline, CDR1 is SGHDT and CDR2 is YYEEEE. V shed 4 bases, J shed 1 base, and the junction held 5 bases outside the gene matches. The CDR3 length is 15 residues. DNA of the CDR3: TGTGCCAGCAGCCCCCTAGCGGGAGCTTCCTACGAGCAGTACTTC. It is translated as CASSPLAGASYEQYF.

The genes are TRBV9 and TRBJ2-2, with TRBD2 matching 13 bases. The V gene's germline CDR1 is SGDLS and CDR2 YYNGEE. The CDR3 contains 16 residues. With V trimmed by 3 bases and J by 7 bases, 6 bases remained unmatched. For the CDR3, the DNA is TGTGCCAGCAGCGCTGGACTAGCGGGAGTTGGCGGGGAGCTGTTTTTT. Translating gives CASSAGLAGVGGELFF.